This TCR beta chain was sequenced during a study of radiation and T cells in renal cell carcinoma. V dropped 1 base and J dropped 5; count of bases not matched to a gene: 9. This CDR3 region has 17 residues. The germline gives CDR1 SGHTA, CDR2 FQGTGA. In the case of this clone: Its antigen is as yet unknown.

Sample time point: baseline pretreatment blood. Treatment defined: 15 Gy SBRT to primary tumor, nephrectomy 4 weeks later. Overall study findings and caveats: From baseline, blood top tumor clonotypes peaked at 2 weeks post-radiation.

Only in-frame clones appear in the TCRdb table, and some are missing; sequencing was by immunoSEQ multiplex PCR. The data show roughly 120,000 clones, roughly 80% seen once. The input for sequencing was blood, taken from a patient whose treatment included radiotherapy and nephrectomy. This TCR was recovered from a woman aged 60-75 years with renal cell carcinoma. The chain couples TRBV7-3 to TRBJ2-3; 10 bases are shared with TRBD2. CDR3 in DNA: TGTGCCAGCAGCTTAAATGGTGTAGCGGGAGGTCAAGATACGCAGTATTTT. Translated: CASSLNGVAGGQDTQYF.